This is a list of T cell receptor beta chains from one sample in a study of blood T cell repertoires in COVID-19. The protocol was immunoSEQ multiplex PCR, while the TCRdb copy is restricted to in-frame clones and leaves out a portion. The table records roughly 150,000 clones, about 88% of them present only once. Sequencing input: peripheral blood. These receptors came from a woman of 80 years or more with COVID-19, enrolled during active disease. Each CDR3 is given with its conserved first and last residue. The order of the fields is V gene, clone size, D gene, J gene, CDR3 length, CDR3 DNA, CDR3 protein. A D gene is named only where the DNA matches it firmly. For some rows the clone size is stated as once, few or many, or as a class when expanded; others skip it.

TRBV10-3,NA,TRBD2,TRBJ2-3,16,TGTGCCGTCGGAGGGACTAGCGGAAGTAGCACAGATACGCAGTATTTT,CAVGGTSGSSTDTQYF
TRBV19,NA,TRBD2,TRBJ2-7,16,TGTGCCAGTAGTACTAAGGGCGGGACTAGCCCCAACGAGCAGTACTTC,CASSTKGGTSPNEQYF
TRBV4-2,NA,TRBD1,TRBJ1-2,15,TGTGCCAGCAGCCCACGACAGGGTCTTAACTATGGCTACACCTTC,CASSPRQGLNYGYTF
TRBV7-2,NA,NA,TRBJ2-2,14,TGTGCCAGCAGTTCCGCGCCAAACACCGGGGAGCTGTTTTTT,CASSSAPNTGELFF
TRBV3-1/TRBV3-2,NA,TRBD1,TRBJ1-2,12,TGTGCCAGCGGAGGGACAGATTCCCGCTACACCTTC,CASGGTDSRYTF
TRBV5-4,once,TRBD1,TRBJ2-5,14,TGTGCCAGCACCTCTGGGACAGGTGAAGAGACCCAGTACTTC,CASTSGTGEETQYF
TRBV6-2/TRBV6-3,NA,NA,TRBJ1-6,15,TGTGCCAGCAGTTATTCAACCAGGGGTAATTCACCCCTCCACTTT,CASSYSTRGNSPLHF
TRBV4-3,NA,NA,TRBJ1-3,18,TGCGCCAGCAGCCAAGCAAAGACATCGTCCCTCTCTGGAAACACCATATATTTT,CASSQAKTSSLSGNTIYF
TRBV3-1/TRBV3-2,NA,NA,TRBJ2-5,13,TGTGCCAGCGCCTGGGCACTCCAAGAGACCCAGTACTTC,CASAWALQETQYF
TRBV28,NA,NA,TRBJ2-7,14,TGTGCCAGCAGAACAGATCCGAGCTCCTACGAGCAGTACTTC,CASRTDPSSYEQYF
TRBV9,NA,NA,TRBJ1-3,12,TGTGCCAGCAGCCCTCACAGAAACACCATATATTTT,CASSPHRNTIYF
TRBV7-2,once,TRBD2,TRBJ2-1,15,TGTGCCAGCAGCCCCCTTAGCGGGAGGGCCAGTGAGCAGTTCTTC,CASSPLSGRASEQFF
TRBV19,NA,TRBD1,TRBJ1-1,16,TGTGCCAGTAGTAGTGGGACAGGGCTATGGGACACTGAAGCTTTCTTT,CASSSGTGLWDTEAFF
TRBV4-3,NA,NA,TRBJ2-5,18,TGCGCCAGCAGCCAAGATCATGAGCAGGGAAGGATTCAAGAGACCCAGTACTTC,CASSQDHEQGRIQETQYF
TRBV9,NA,NA,TRBJ2-1,16,TGTGCCAGCAGCGTAGCTCTCGGGATCCAGAACAATGAGCAGTTCTTC,CASSVALGIQNNEQFF
TRBV7-9,once,NA,TRBJ2-7,13,TGTGCCAGCAACCGACGAGAGGGTTACGAGCAGTACTTC,CASNRREGYEQYF
TRBV19,NA,TRBD1,TRBJ1-1,21,TGTGCCAGTAGTACCCCCGGGACAGGGGGCCTTCTCCTATCTTTTAACACTGAAGCTTTCTTT,CASSTPGTGGLLLSFNTEAFF
TRBV19,once,NA,TRBJ1-1,14,TGTGCCAGTAGTTTCCCAGGATTGAACACTGAAGCTTTCTTT,CASSFPGLNTEAFF
TRBV27,NA,TRBD1,TRBJ2-7,15,TGTGCCAGCACCCAAACTAACAGGGGGTCGTACGAGCAGTACTTC,CASTQTNRGSYEQYF
TRBV7-7,NA,TRBD2,TRBJ2-3,16,TGTGCTAGCAGCTTGATGTCTAGCGGGCCCACAGATACGCAGTATTTT,CASSLMSSGPTDTQYF
TRBV7-3,NA,NA,TRBJ1-1,14,TGTGCCAGCAGCGTTAACGGACAAAACACTGAAGCTTTCTTT,CASSVNGQNTEAFF
TRBV14,NA,NA,TRBJ1-4,14,TGTGCCAGCAGCCAATATGGCCCTTATGAAAAACTGTTTTTT,CASSQYGPYEKLFF
TRBV2,NA,NA,TRBJ2-7,12,TGTGCCAGCAGGGAACTGGGGGGCGAGCAGTACTTC,CASRELGGEQYF
TRBV7-9,NA,NA,TRBJ2-7,12,TGTGCCAGCAGCTCGGGAGAAGGCGAGCAGTACTTC,CASSSGEGEQYF
TRBV7-2,NA,NA,TRBJ1-1,13,TGTGCCAGCAGCTTACGGGTTTACACTGAAGCTTTCTTT,CASSLRVYTEAFF
TRBV5-5,NA,NA,TRBJ1-1,13,TGTGCCAGCGGCGAGGCAGTGGACACTGAAGCTTTCTTT,CASGEAVDTEAFF
TRBV15,NA,TRBD2,TRBJ2-3,16,TGTGCCACCAGCAGAGATGGACTAGCGGGCCGAGATACGCAGTATTTT,CATSRDGLAGRDTQYF
TRBV4-2,few,NA,TRBJ2-2,14,TGTGCCAGCAGCCAAGATCTATCCACCGGGGAGCTGTTTTTT,CASSQDLSTGELFF
TRBV9,NA,NA,TRBJ2-3,14,TGTGCCAGCAGCACCAGACAGAGCACAGATACGCAGTATTTT,CASSTRQSTDTQYF
TRBV3-1/TRBV3-2,NA,NA,TRBJ2-7,13,TGTGCCAGCAGCCAGATTACAGGATACGAGCAGTACTTC,CASSQITGYEQYF
TRBV19,NA,TRBD2,TRBJ2-2,18,TGTGCCAGTAGTTATTTTCTAGCGGGAGGGCGGAACACCGGGGAGCTGTTTTTT,CASSYFLAGGRNTGELFF
TRBV5-1,NA,TRBD1,TRBJ1-2,16,TGCGCCAGCAGCTGGTTTCCCCAGGGGGCGAACTATGGCTACACCTTC,CASSWFPQGANYGYTF
TRBV2,NA,NA,TRBJ2-2,17,TGTGCCAGCGTACGGGACTCCGGAATACAGAACACCGGGGAGCTGTTTTTT,CASVRDSGIQNTGELFF
TRBV4-1,NA,TRBD1,TRBJ1-2,15,TGCGCCAGCAGCCGTGAGCCAGCGACAGGGTATGGCTACACCTTC,CASSREPATGYGYTF
TRBV7-3,NA,NA,TRBJ2-1,16,TGTGCCAGCAGCTTTTATGGCGCACCTAGAGGGAATGAGCAGTTCTTC,CASSFYGAPRGNEQFF
TRBV18,few,NA,TRBJ2-1,15,TGTGCCAGCTCACCTGGGGCTGGGTCTTCCAATGAGCAGTTCTTC,CASSPGAGSSNEQFF
TRBV5-8,NA,NA,TRBJ1-2,15,TGTGCCAGCAGCTTGTCGGGGGTTTCCGGCTATGGCTACACCTTC,CASSLSGVSGYGYTF
TRBV7-9,NA,TRBD1,TRBJ2-2,15,TGTGCCAGCAGCCCCTGGACAGGGAACACCGGGGAGCTGTTTTTT,CASSPWTGNTGELFF
TRBV5-1,NA,TRBD2,TRBJ2-1,15,TGCGCCAGCAGCATTAGCGGGAACCCTTACAATGAGCAGTTCTTC,CASSISGNPYNEQFF
TRBV19,NA,NA,TRBJ1-5,13,TGTGCCACTAGGGAACAGAGAGATCAGCCCCAGCATTTT,CATREQRDQPQHF
TRBV3-1/TRBV3-2,NA,TRBD2,TRBJ2-3,14,TGTGCCAGCAGCCTGGGAGGGCGGACAGATACGCAGTATTTT,CASSLGGRTDTQYF
TRBV5-4,NA,TRBD1,TRBJ2-3,16,TGTGCCAGCAGCTTGGGAGGGGGCGAAGGCACAGATACGCAGTATTTT,CASSLGGGEGTDTQYF
TRBV11-1,NA,NA,TRBJ1-1,15,TGTGCCAGCACAGGGGCCTCAAGCTTCGACACTGAAGCTTTCTTT,CASTGASSFDTEAFF
TRBV2,NA,NA,TRBJ1-1,15,TGTGCCAGCAGTGACAGGGGATTAGAGGGCACTGAAGCTTTCTTT,CASSDRGLEGTEAFF
TRBV9,NA,NA,TRBJ1-6,14,TGTGCCAGCAGCGTAGGACAGTATAATTCACCCCTCCACTTT,CASSVGQYNSPLHF
TRBV5-1,NA,TRBD1,TRBJ1-6,14,TGCGCCAGCAGCCCGGACAGGGGAAATTCACCCCTCCACTTT,CASSPDRGNSPLHF
TRBV5-4,NA,TRBD2,TRBJ2-7,16,TGTGCCAGCAGCTTGGGGGGAGCGGGAGACACCTACGAGCAGTACTTC,CASSLGGAGDTYEQYF
TRBV27,NA,NA,TRBJ2-3,13,TGTGCCAGCAGTTTTCTAAGGGGGGATACGCAGTATTTT,CASSFLRGDTQYF
TRBV7-2,NA,NA,TRBJ1-2,14,TGTGCCAGCAGATCAGGCGGGGGGGCCTATGGCTACACCTTC,CASRSGGGAYGYTF
TRBV7-9,NA,NA,TRBJ2-7,15,TGTGCCAGCAGCTTTTCGTCGGCAGGGGCGCACGAGCAGTACTTC,CASSFSSAGAHEQYF